This TCR beta chain was sequenced for a study of blood T cell repertoires in COVID-19. The method was immunoSEQ multiplex PCR; TCRdb's version includes in-frame clones alone and lacks a portion of them. The profile shows tens of thousands of clones, around 90% of them singletons. CDR1 is SNHLY, CDR2 FYNNEI, per germline. CDR3 length: 17 residues. Deletions cut 7 bases from V and 3 bases from J, with 22 bases between. The chain recombines TRBV2 with TRBJ1-5; TRBD1 is a possible D gene (6 bases). The sequence came from a woman aged 50 to 60 with acute or convalescent COVID-19. Source material: peripheral blood. Here the CDR3 DNA reads TGTGCCAGCACCCAATGGGGACCCGGACAGAACAATCAGCCCCAGCATTTT. Its translation: CASTQWGPGQNNQPQHF.